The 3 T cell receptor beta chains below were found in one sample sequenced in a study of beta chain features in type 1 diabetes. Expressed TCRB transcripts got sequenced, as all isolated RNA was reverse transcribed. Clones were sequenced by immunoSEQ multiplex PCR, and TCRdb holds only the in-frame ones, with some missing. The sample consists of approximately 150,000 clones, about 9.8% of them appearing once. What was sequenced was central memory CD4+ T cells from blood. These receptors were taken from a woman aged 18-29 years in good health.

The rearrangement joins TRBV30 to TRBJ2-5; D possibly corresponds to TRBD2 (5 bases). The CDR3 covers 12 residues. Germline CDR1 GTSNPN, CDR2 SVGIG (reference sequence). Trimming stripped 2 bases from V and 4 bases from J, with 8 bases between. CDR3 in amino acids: CAWSKGGETQYF. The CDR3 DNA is TGTGCCTGGAGTAAAGGAGGAGAGACCCAGTACTTC.

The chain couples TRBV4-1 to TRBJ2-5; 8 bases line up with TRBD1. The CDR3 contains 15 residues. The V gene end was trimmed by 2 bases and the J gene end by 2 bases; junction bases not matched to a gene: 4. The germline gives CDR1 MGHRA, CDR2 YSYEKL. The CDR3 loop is CASSQRTGPQETQYF. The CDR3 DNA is TGCGCCAGCAGCCAAAGGACAGGGCCGCAAGAGACCCAGTACTTC.

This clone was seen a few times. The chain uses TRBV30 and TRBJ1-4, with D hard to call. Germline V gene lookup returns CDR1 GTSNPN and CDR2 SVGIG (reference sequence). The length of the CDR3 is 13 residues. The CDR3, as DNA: TGTGCTTGGGCCAGGCCGCTCCGCGAAAAACTGTTTTTT. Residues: CAWARPLREKLFF.